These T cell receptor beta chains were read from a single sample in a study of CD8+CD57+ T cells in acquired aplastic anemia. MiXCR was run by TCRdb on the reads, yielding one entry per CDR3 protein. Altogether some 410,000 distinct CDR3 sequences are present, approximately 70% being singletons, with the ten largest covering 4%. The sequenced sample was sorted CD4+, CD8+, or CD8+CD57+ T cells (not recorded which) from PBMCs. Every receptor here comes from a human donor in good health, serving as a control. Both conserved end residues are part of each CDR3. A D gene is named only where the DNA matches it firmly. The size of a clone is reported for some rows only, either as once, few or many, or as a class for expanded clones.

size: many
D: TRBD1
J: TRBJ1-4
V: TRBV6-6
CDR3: CASTYLLRGNEKLFF
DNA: TGTGCCAGCACTTACCTGCTCAGGGGGAATGAAAAACTGTTTTTT

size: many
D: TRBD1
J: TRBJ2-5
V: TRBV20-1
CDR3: CSAKSPTGNQETQYF
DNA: TGCAGTGCCAAAAGTCCGACAGGGAACCAAGAGACCCAGTACTTC

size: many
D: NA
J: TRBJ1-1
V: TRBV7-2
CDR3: CASSSSGTEAFF
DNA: TGTGCCAGCAGCTCCAGTGGGACTGAAGCTTTCTTT

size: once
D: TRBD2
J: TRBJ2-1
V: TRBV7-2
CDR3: CASSRGDSVWIF
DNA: TGCGCCAGCAGCCGGGGGGACTCGGTTTGGATCTTC

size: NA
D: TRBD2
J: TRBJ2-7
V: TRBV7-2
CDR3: CASSPRQGRGGYDQYF
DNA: TGTGCCAGCAGCCCGCGCCAGGGACGGGGGGGATACGATCAGTACTTC

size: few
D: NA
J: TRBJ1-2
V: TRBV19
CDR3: CASSIGQYPNYGYAF
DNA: TGTGCCAGTAGTATAGGACAGTACCCTAACTATGGCTACGCCTTC

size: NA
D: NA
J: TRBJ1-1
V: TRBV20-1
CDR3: CSVVWGNQPHTEAFF
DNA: TGCAGCGTTGTCTGGGGAAATCAGCCCCACACTGAAGCTTTCTTT

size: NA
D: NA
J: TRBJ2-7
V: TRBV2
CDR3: CASRGVGQPQQLDF
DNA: TGTGCCAGTCGGGGTGTGGGTCAGCCCCAGCAGCTGGACTTT

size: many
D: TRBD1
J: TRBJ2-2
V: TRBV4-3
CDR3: CASSRGQGANTGELFF
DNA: TGCGCCAGCAGCAGGGGACAGGGGGCGAACACCGGGGAGCTGTTTTTT

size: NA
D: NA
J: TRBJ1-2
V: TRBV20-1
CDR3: CSAPAGGRGGYTF
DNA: TGCAGTGCTCCAGCCGGCGGAAGGGGTGGCTACACCTTC

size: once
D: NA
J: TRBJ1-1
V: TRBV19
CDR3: CASMVRVNTEAFF
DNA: TGTGCCAGTATGGTAAGGGTGAACACTGAAGCTTTCTTT

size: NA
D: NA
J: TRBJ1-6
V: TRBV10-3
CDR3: CASGRTGDNSPPHF
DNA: TGTGCCAGCGGGAGAACAGGTGACAACTCACCCCCCCACTTT

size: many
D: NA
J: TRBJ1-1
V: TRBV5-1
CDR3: CASSLMTVRTEAFF
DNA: TGCGCCAGCAGCTTGATGACAGTACGGACTGAAGCTTTCTTT

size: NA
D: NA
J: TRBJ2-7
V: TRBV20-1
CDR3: CSAPQKSRADEQYF
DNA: TGCAGTGCTCCCCAAAAGTCTCGGGCCGACGAGCAGTACTTC

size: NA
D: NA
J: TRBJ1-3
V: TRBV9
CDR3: CASSVDRGGDTIYF
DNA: TGTGCCAGCAGCGTGGACCGTGGGGGAGACACCATATATTTT

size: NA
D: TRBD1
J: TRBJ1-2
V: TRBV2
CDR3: CASSEGTGGNCGYTF
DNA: TGTGCCAGCAGTGAAGGGACAGGGGGTAACTGTGGCTACACCTTC

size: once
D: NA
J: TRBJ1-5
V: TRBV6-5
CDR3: CASSYRTGNQPQHF
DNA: TGTGCCAGCAGTTACCGGACAGGCAATCAGCCCCAGCATTTT

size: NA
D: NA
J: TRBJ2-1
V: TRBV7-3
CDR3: CASSTRKEGPASF
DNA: TGTGCCAGCAGCACCAGAAAGGAGGGGCCAGCTTCCTTC

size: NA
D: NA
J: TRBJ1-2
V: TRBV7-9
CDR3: CASSLEDLKLSF
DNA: TGTGCCAGCAGCCTAGAGGACCTAAAACTGTCTTTT

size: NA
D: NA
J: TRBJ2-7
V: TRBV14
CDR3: CASSQAPLDLDQYF
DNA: TGCGCCAGCAGCCAAGCTCCCCTCGACCTCGACCAGTACTTC

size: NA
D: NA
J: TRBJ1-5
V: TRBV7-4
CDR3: CASSLLVRENQPQHF
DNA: TGCGCCAGCAGCTTACTTGTACGCGAGAATCAGCCCCAGCATTTT

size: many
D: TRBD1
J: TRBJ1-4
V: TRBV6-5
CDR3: CASRRQGSNEKLFF
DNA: TGTGCCAGCAGACGACAGGGCTCTAATGAAAAACTGTTTTTT

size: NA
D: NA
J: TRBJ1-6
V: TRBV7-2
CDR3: CASSLASRVRDNSPLHF
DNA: TGTGCCAGCAGCTTAGCCAGCAGGGTTAGGGATAATTCACCCCTCCACTTT

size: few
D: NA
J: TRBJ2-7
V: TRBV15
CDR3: CATSTYHNHEQYF
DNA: TGTGCCACCAGCACGTACCATAACCACGAGCAGTACTTC

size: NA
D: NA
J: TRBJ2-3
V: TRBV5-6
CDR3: CASSMFSRGMDTQYF
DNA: TGTGCCAGCAGCATGTTTTCCAGGGGCATGGATACGCAGTATTTT

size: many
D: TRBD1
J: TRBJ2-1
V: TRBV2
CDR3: CARRGTGYNEQFF
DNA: TGTGCCCGCCGGGGGACAGGGTACAATGAGCAGTTCTTC

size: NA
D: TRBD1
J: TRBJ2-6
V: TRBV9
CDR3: CASSVLGTDTQVLTF
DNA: TGTGCCAGCAGCGTACTGGGGACAGATACGCAGGTTTTGACTTTC

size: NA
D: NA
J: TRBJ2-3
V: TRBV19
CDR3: CASHKSRRGDTQYF
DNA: TGTGCCAGCCACAAGAGTAGGCGGGGAGATACGCAGTATTTC

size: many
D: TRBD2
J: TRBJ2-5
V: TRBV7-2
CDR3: CASSERGSQETQYF
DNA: TGTGCCAGCAGCGAGCGGGGGAGCCAAGAGACCCAGTACTTC

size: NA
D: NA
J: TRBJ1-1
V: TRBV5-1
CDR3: CASTLSGGVTEAFF
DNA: TGCGCCAGCACCCTTTCCGGGGGGGTAACTGAAGCTTTCTTT

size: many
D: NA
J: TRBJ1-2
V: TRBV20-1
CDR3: CSAGHGYTF
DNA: TGCAGTGCTGGACATGGCTACACCTTC

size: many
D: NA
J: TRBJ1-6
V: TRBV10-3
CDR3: CAIKEGWGNSPLHF
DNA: TGTGCCATCAAGGAGGGGTGGGGGAACTCACCCCTCCACTTT

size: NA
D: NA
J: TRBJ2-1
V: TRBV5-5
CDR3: CASSSNPRAYNEQFF
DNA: TGTGCCAGCAGCTCCAACCCACGAGCCTACAATGAGCAGTTCTTC